Listed below are T cell receptor beta chains from one sample, sequenced in a study of cytomegalovirus exposure and HLA in healthy donors. TCRdb keeps only in-frame clones here, not all; method: immunoSEQ multiplex PCR. The data show around 180,000 clones, around three quarters seen once. Sample: PBMCs. These receptor sequences come from a middle-aged man in good health and CMV-seronegative. CDR3s include the opening cysteine and the closing phenylalanine or tryptophan. A D gene is named only where the DNA matches it firmly. Expanded clones get a size class; other rows say once, few or many, or leave the size out.

v_gene: TRBV4-3
j_gene: TRBJ2-7
d_gene: NA
abundance: NA
CDR3aa: CASSQEPGKYEQYF
CDR3nt: TGCGCCAGCAGCCAAGAGCCCGGTAAATACGAGCAGTACTTC

v_gene: TRBV5-4
j_gene: TRBJ1-1
d_gene: TRBD1
abundance: few
CDR3aa: CASSLGTARGNTEAFF
CDR3nt: TGTGCCAGCAGCTTAGGGACAGCCAGAGGGAACACTGAAGCTTTCTTT

v_gene: TRBV15
j_gene: TRBJ2-3
d_gene: TRBD1
abundance: NA
CDR3aa: CATSSSLRQGATDTQYF
CDR3nt: TGTGCCACCAGCAGCTCCCTTCGGCAGGGGGCTACAGATACGCAGTATTTT

v_gene: TRBV19
j_gene: TRBJ2-7
d_gene: TRBD1
abundance: few
CDR3aa: CASSPLTGFAYEQYF
CDR3nt: TGTGCCAGTAGTCCATTGACAGGGTTTGCCTACGAGCAGTACTTC

v_gene: TRBV5-8
j_gene: TRBJ2-5
d_gene: NA
abundance: NA
CDR3aa: CASSPGGSYQETQYF
CDR3nt: TGTGCCAGCAGCCCGGGGGGCTCGTACCAAGAGACCCAGTACTTC

v_gene: TRBV19
j_gene: TRBJ2-3
d_gene: TRBD2
abundance: NA
CDR3aa: CASSRASGYTDTQYF
CDR3nt: TGTGCCAGTAGTAGGGCTAGCGGATACACAGATACGCAGTATTTT

v_gene: TRBV29-1
j_gene: TRBJ2-7
d_gene: NA
abundance: NA
CDR3aa: CSASSASSYEQYF
CDR3nt: TGCAGCGCCTCTAGCGCGAGCTCCTACGAGCAGTACTTC

v_gene: TRBV29-1
j_gene: TRBJ2-7
d_gene: NA
abundance: NA
CDR3aa: CSGGQSTRRGEQYF
CDR3nt: TGCAGCGGCGGACAGTCTACCCGCCGGGGAGAGCAGTACTTC

v_gene: TRBV7-9
j_gene: TRBJ1-1
d_gene: TRBD1
abundance: NA
CDR3aa: CASSLTGGTEAFF
CDR3nt: TGTGCCAGCAGCTTGACAGGGGGCACTGAAGCTTTCTTT

v_gene: TRBV30
j_gene: TRBJ2-2
d_gene: NA
abundance: NA
CDR3aa: CAWTVNTGELFF
CDR3nt: TGTGCCTGGACGGTTAACACCGGGGAGCTGTTTTTT

v_gene: TRBV6-6
j_gene: TRBJ2-5
d_gene: NA
abundance: NA
CDR3aa: CASSYGQRSETQYF
CDR3nt: TGTGCCAGCAGTTACGGCCAGAGGTCAGAGACCCAGTACTTC

v_gene: TRBV9
j_gene: TRBJ1-2
d_gene: NA
abundance: NA
CDR3aa: CASRKGDGYTF
CDR3nt: TGTGCCAGCAGGAAGGGGGATGGCTACACCTTC

v_gene: TRBV7-2
j_gene: TRBJ2-7
d_gene: TRBD1
abundance: NA
CDR3aa: CASSFDRDPAYEQYF
CDR3nt: TGTGCCAGCAGCTTCGACAGGGACCCAGCATACGAGCAGTACTTC

v_gene: TRBV18
j_gene: TRBJ2-7
d_gene: TRBD1
abundance: NA
CDR3aa: CASSPNRDSYEQYF
CDR3nt: TGTGCCAGCTCACCAAACCGGGACAGCTACGAGCAGTACTTC

v_gene: TRBV6-1
j_gene: TRBJ1-2
d_gene: NA
abundance: NA
CDR3aa: CASSRGNGYTF
CDR3nt: TGTGCCAGCAGCAGGGGAAATGGCTACACCTTC

v_gene: TRBV9
j_gene: TRBJ1-2
d_gene: NA
abundance: few
CDR3aa: CASSVGGIRQGTGGYTF
CDR3nt: TGTGCCAGCAGCGTAGGCGGCATCCGGCAGGGGACGGGTGGCTACACCTTC

v_gene: TRBV7-7
j_gene: TRBJ2-5
d_gene: TRBD2
abundance: NA
CDR3aa: CASSGPLAGGVGTQYF
CDR3nt: TGTGCCAGCAGCGGCCCACTAGCGGGAGGCGTTGGGACCCAGTACTTC

v_gene: TRBV19
j_gene: TRBJ1-4
d_gene: NA
abundance: NA
CDR3aa: CASSRSEEKLFF
CDR3nt: TGTGCCAGTAGTAGGTCAGAAGAAAAACTGTTTTTT

v_gene: TRBV27
j_gene: TRBJ2-1
d_gene: NA
abundance: once
CDR3aa: CASSLQADFYNEQFF
CDR3nt: TGTGCCAGCAGTTTGCAGGCCGATTTCTACAATGAGCAGTTCTTC

v_gene: TRBV13
j_gene: TRBJ2-3
d_gene: TRBD1
abundance: NA
CDR3aa: CASSRQGRDTDTQYF
CDR3nt: TGTGCCAGCAGCAGACAGGGAAGGGACACAGATACGCAGTATTTT

v_gene: TRBV21-1
j_gene: TRBJ1-1
d_gene: NA
abundance: few
CDR3aa: CASSARGVTRAEAFF
CDR3nt: TGTGCCAGCAGCGCACGGGGGGTTACTCGCGCTGAAGCTTTCTTT

v_gene: TRBV5-6
j_gene: TRBJ1-4
d_gene: TRBD1
abundance: NA
CDR3aa: CASSLPGQVNEKLFF
CDR3nt: TGTGCCAGCAGCCTACCGGGACAGGTTAATGAAAAACTGTTTTTT

v_gene: TRBV6-5
j_gene: TRBJ1-2
d_gene: NA
abundance: NA
CDR3aa: CASSRTVNYGYTF
CDR3nt: TGTGCCAGCAGTAGGACAGTCAACTATGGCTACACCTTC

v_gene: TRBV18
j_gene: TRBJ2-4
d_gene: TRBD1
abundance: NA
CDR3aa: CASSPSRQGSAIQYF
CDR3nt: TGTGCCAGCTCACCGTCGAGACAGGGGTCTGCCATTCAGTACTTC

v_gene: TRBV25-1
j_gene: TRBJ2-2
d_gene: NA
abundance: NA
CDR3aa: CASSQTQGTGELFF
CDR3nt: TGTGCCAGCAGTCAGACCCAGGGTACCGGGGAGCTGTTTTTT

v_gene: TRBV9
j_gene: TRBJ1-5
d_gene: TRBD1
abundance: NA
CDR3aa: CAPRGDQPQHF
CDR3nt: TGTGCCCCCAGGGGGGATCAGCCCCAGCATTTT

v_gene: TRBV5-4
j_gene: TRBJ1-1
d_gene: TRBD1
abundance: few
CDR3aa: CASSLPGQGDLAFF
CDR3nt: TGTGCCAGCAGCCTACCGGGACAGGGGGATTTGGCTTTCTTT

v_gene: TRBV7-8
j_gene: TRBJ2-7
d_gene: TRBD1
abundance: NA
CDR3aa: CASSSNRGSQYF
CDR3nt: TGTGCCAGCAGCTCTAACAGGGGCTCGCAGTACTTC

v_gene: TRBV10-3
j_gene: TRBJ2-6
d_gene: NA
abundance: NA
CDR3aa: CAISLSSGANVLTF
CDR3nt: TGTGCCATCAGTCTAAGCTCTGGGGCCAACGTCCTGACTTTC

v_gene: TRBV5-1
j_gene: TRBJ1-3
d_gene: NA
abundance: few
CDR3aa: CASSLAVGADTIYF
CDR3nt: TGCGCCAGCAGCTTGGCGGTAGGGGCTGACACCATATATTTT